This T cell receptor (beta chain) was identified during a study of Tregs in tolerant kidney transplant recipients. General study findings and limits: Tregs expanded with activated donor B cells seemed most donor-specific. Findings come from small patient numbers and require larger validation.

Mixed chimerism was transient after nonmyeloablative marrow transplants from related graft donors. Thawed PBMCs were FACS-sorted into unstimulated CD4+CD25+CD127- regulatory T cells, CD4+CD25- non-regulatory cells, CD4 and CD8 cells. TCRdb's copy holds only in-frame clones and misses some; the assay was immunoSEQ multiplex PCR. The sample yields fewer than 55,000 clones, approximately 89% seen once. V was clipped by 2 bases and J by 4 bases, with 13 bases between them. CDR3 length: 14 residues. Germline V gene sequence: CDR1 SGHRS, CDR2 YFSETQ. To note about this clone: Its specificity is not known.

The sequence was collected from a human patient who received a combined kidney and bone marrow transplant. Some T cells may be supplied by the graft donor. V gene TRBV5-1 combines with J gene TRBJ2-7; perhaps TRBD2 as D (7 bases). The input for sequencing was CD8+ T cells from blood (PBMCs), taken 12 months after the transplant. In DNA, the CDR3 is TGCGCCAGCAGCTTTGGGGGGGCCTTATACGAGCAGTACTTC. Residues: CASSFGGALYEQYF.